One TCR beta chain is described in this entry. The data stem from a study of control samples from healthy donors and cancer patients. Here immunoSEQ multiplex PCR was the method, and the copy in TCRdb shows in-frame clones only, minus some. The profile shows roughly 59,000 clones, more than 90% of them singletons. The CDR3 extends over 14 amino acids. From germline, CDR1 is LNHDA and CDR2 SQIVND (reference sequence). J was trimmed by 4 bases and V by 9 bases; bases with no gene match: 5. This sequence originates from a man aged 35 to 55 with colorectal cancer. This sequence joins TRBV19 and TRBJ1-6; 8 bases are a match to TRBD1. Input material: PBMCs. As DNA, the CDR3 is TGTGCCAGCGGACAGGGCGAGTATAATTCACCCCTCCACTTT. Translation: CASGQGEYNSPLHF.